This T cell receptor (beta chain) is drawn from a study of lung T cells in sarcoidosis with Löfgren's syndrome. This clonotype has just a few counts. This may arise from a read error, as a much more abundant clone is one base away. This is likely a read error, given that the CDR3 carries no conserved phenylalanine or tryptophan at its end. No DNA is shown, since the ends of the CDR3 on it are uncertain; the CDR3 is the one TCRdb lists. One entry per CDR3 protein, called by TCRdb with MiXCR from the reads. The repertoire holds 58,000 or so distinct CDR3 sequences, with 21% as singletons. Germline assignment: CDR1 MNHNS and CDR2 SASEGT. The CDR3 is made up of 12 amino acids, end residues included.

Material for sequencing was CD4+ T cells from PBMCs. This receptor was taken from a human donor with sarcoidosis (Löfgren's syndrome or another form), or a control subject (not recorded which). J is TRBJ2-1 and V is TRBV6-1; TRBD1 is taken as the D call from the table, unchecked against the DNA. The CDR3 here is CASSPRQDVEFL.